The clone carrying this T cell receptor beta chain was counted many times. Its specificity is unknown. The sample comes from a study of regulatory T cells in long-lasting Graves disease. Findings and caveats of the study: Possibly, accuracy suffered from the small sample size. Segments TRBV28, TRBJ1-2 and TRBJ2-5 showed preferential usage in persistent disease.

The CDR3 is 17 residues long. Germline values: CDR1 SNHLY, CDR2 FYNNEI. V shed 5 bases, J shed 0 bases, and the junction held 9 bases outside the gene matches. Sample time point: persistent/refractory GD, antithyroid drugs over 5 years with positive TRAb. Generation of the TCR library employed RNA extracted from PBMCs. In building TCR beta libraries, iRepertoire HTBI primers were used together with Arm-PCR of CDR3 regions. Original methodology: Across samples, 62 TRBV and 14 TRBJ segments were found. A single record per CDR3 protein comes from TCRdb applying MiXCR to the multiplex PCR reads. The V and J calls were determined by TCRdb, not by the authors. The repertoire holds 700,000 or so distinct CDR3 sequences, with 25% to 30% as singletons.

Sequencing was performed on peripheral blood mononuclear cells (PBMCs), taken when the disease was refractory, from a patient treated with antithyroid drugs. This TCR was sampled from a female donor with Graves disease. This chain joins TRBV2 and TRBJ1-1, with 10 nucleotides matching TRBD1. The CDR3 loop is CASSRTGTGALNTEAFF. The CDR3 nucleotides read TGTGCCAGCAGTCGTACCGGGACAGGGGCTTTGAACACTGAAGCTTTCTTT. The full variable domain, in which reference TRBV2 and TRBJ1-1 provide the parts outside the CDR3, is EPEVTQTPSHQVTQMGQEVILRCVPISNHLYFYWYRQILGQKVEFLVSFYNNEISEKSEIFDDQFSVERPDGSNFTLKIRSTKLEDSAMYFCASSRTGTGALNTEAFFGQGTRLTVV.